What follows describes a single TCR beta chain. The target antigen is unknown. This sample was included in a study of cytomegalovirus exposure and HLA in healthy donors. Study-wide results and limits: Likely technical artifact: a cluster of highly shared sequence variants.

PCR primers comprised 60 Vbeta and 13 Jbeta primers. TCRdb's copy holds only in-frame clones and misses some; the assay was immunoSEQ multiplex PCR. The sample shows under 200,000 clones, around 78% of them seen only once. The CDR3 is 14 residues long. V lost 4 bases to trimming and J lost 10 bases; unmatched junction nucleotides: 12. Germline assignment: CDR1 SGHDT and CDR2 YYEEEE. The sequence was obtained from a woman in her 40s in good health and CMV-seronegative. The V gene is TRBV5-6, the J gene TRBJ1-1, with 8 bases identical to TRBD1. The material sequenced was PBMCs. In nucleotides, the CDR3 is TGTGCCAGCAGCCAATTGGACAGGGACGGCCGAGCTTTCTTT. Amino acid sequence: CASSQLDRDGRAFF.